These T cell receptor beta chains were read from a single sample in a study of cytomegalovirus exposure and HLA in healthy donors. Clones were sequenced by immunoSEQ multiplex PCR, and TCRdb holds only the in-frame ones, with some missing. Of 150,000 to 200,000 clones listed, about 77% are singletons. Sequenced input: PBMCs. The receptors originated from a woman aged 45-60 years in good health and CMV-seronegative. Both conserved end residues are part of each CDR3. D genes are given only for firm matches. Some rows have no size entry. The others give once, few or many, or a class for an expanded clone.

V gene	D gene	J gene	clone size	CDR3 DNA	CDR3 protein
TRBV5-1	.	TRBJ2-5	.	TGCGCCAGCAGCCTACAGGGTTTCGGTGAGACCCAGTACTTC	CASSLQGFGETQYF
TRBV5-4	TRBD1	TRBJ1-6	.	TGTGCCAGCAGCTTCCCGGGACAGGGAGGTTTCGATTCACCCCTCCACTTT	CASSFPGQGGFDSPLHF
TRBV4-3	.	TRBJ2-7	once	TGCGCCAGCAGCCAAGATAGGGGGGGAGGGTCCTACGAGCAGTACTTC	CASSQDRGGGSYEQYF
TRBV6-6	.	TRBJ2-2	.	TGTGCCAGCAAGCTCCGGGACACCGGGGAGCTGTTTTTT	CASKLRDTGELFF
TRBV10-2	.	TRBJ1-1	.	TGCGCCAGCAGTCAGGGACAAACCCCTGAAGCTTTCTTT	CASSQGQTPEAFF
TRBV19	TRBD2	TRBJ2-7	.	TGTGCCAGTAGTACGACGGGACTAGCTCAGCAGTACTTC	CASSTTGLAQQYF
TRBV7-2	.	TRBJ2-2	.	TGTGCCAGCAGCTTGGGGAGTAACACCGGGGAGCTGTTTTTT	CASSLGSNTGELFF
TRBV5-6	TRBD1	TRBJ2-2	.	TGTGCCAGCAGCTTTTCGGGACAGATGATAACCGGGGAGCTGTTTTTT	CASSFSGQMITGELFF
TRBV29-1	.	TRBJ1-2	few	TGCAGCGTGAGGGCTATCTATGGCTACACCTTC	CSVRAIYGYTF
TRBV2	.	TRBJ1-2	.	TGTGCCAGCAGTGAAGGTACCGAGGGCTATGGCTACACCTTC	CASSEGTEGYGYTF
TRBV9	TRBD2	TRBJ2-3	.	TGTGCCAGCAGCGACGGGACTAGCGGGGGTCCGGGGGATACGCAGTATTTT	CASSDGTSGGPGDTQYF
TRBV27	.	TRBJ1-5	.	TGTGCCAGCAGTTTATCGAGCAGGGGTTTTGTTGGAAATCAGCCCCAGCATTTT	CASSLSSRGFVGNQPQHF
TRBV7-2	TRBD2	TRBJ2-7	.	TGTGCCAGCAGCTATTATACGGGAGGGGGGTACGAGCAGTACTTC	CASSYYTGGGYEQYF
TRBV6-5	.	TRBJ1-6	.	TGTGCCAGCGACAAGGGAGGGGCCCAAAATTCACCCCTCCACTTT	CASDKGGAQNSPLHF
TRBV5-1	.	TRBJ1-1	.	TGCGCCAGCAGCTTGGTTTGGGGCAGAAAGAACACTGAAGCTTTCTTT	CASSLVWGRKNTEAFF
TRBV19	.	TRBJ2-1	.	TGTGCCAGTAAAGGACGGGGAACTGGGTATGAGCAGTTCTTC	CASKGRGTGYEQFF
TRBV7-2	.	TRBJ1-2	.	TGTGCCAGCAGCTCATTTCAGGGCTATGGCTACACCTTC	CASSSFQGYGYTF
TRBV4-1	.	TRBJ1-5	once	TGCGCCAGCAGATCGACAGGTCAGGGGCCCCAGCATTTT	CASRSTGQGPQHF
TRBV4-2	TRBD2	TRBJ2-7	once	TGTGCCAGCACCCGGGGGACTAGCGGATTTTACGAGCAGTACTTC	CASTRGTSGFYEQYF
TRBV10-3	TRBD2	TRBJ2-1	.	TGTGCCATCAGTGAAGTAACTAGCGGGGGAAATGAGCAGTTCTTC	CAISEVTSGGNEQFF
TRBV15	.	TRBJ2-7	.	TGTGCCACCAGCAGAGATCGGGTGTCGGGTGGGTCCTACGAGCAGTACTTC	CATSRDRVSGGSYEQYF
TRBV6-1	.	TRBJ2-7	.	TGTGCCAGCAGTGAGCAAGGGGGATCCTACGAGCAGTACTTC	CASSEQGGSYEQYF
TRBV5-1	.	TRBJ1-1	few	TGCGCCAGCAGCTTAAGTGGAAGACAGAACACTGAAGCTTTCTTT	CASSLSGRQNTEAFF
TRBV7-8	TRBD2	TRBJ2-5	.	TGTGCCAGCAGCTTAGTCGGACTAGCGGGGGGGCGTTTGGAGACCCAGTACTTC	CASSLVGLAGGRLETQYF
TRBV30	.	TRBJ1-2	once	TGTGCCTGGAGTGCCCGGGACATCTATGGCTACACCTTC	CAWSARDIYGYTF
TRBV4-2	TRBD2	TRBJ2-2	.	TGTGCCAGCAGCCAAGATCAGGGACTAGCGGGAATTTCCGGGGAGCTGTTTTTT	CASSQDQGLAGISGELFF
TRBV2	TRBD1	TRBJ1-1	.	TGTGCCAGCCAACAGGGGGAAAAAAACACTGAAGCTTTCTTT	CASQQGEKNTEAFF
TRBV10-3	TRBD2	TRBJ2-1	.	TGTGCCATCGGACTAGCGGGAGCCAATGAGCAGTTCTTC	CAIGLAGANEQFF
TRBV28	TRBD1	TRBJ1-5	.	TGTGCCAGCAGTTTTCAGGGACAGGGAAAGAAGCCCCAGCATTTT	CASSFQGQGKKPQHF
TRBV7-8	.	TRBJ2-1	.	TGTGCCAGCAGCTTAAATCCTTCGCGTGAGCAGTTCTTC	CASSLNPSREQFF
TRBV6-1	TRBD1	TRBJ1-1	.	TGTGCCAGCAGTAACAATAACAGGGGAGAGGCTTTCTTT	CASSNNNRGEAFF
TRBV2	TRBD1	TRBJ1-2	once	TGTGCCAGCAGTGAGGGGACAGGGGAGGGCTACACCTTC	CASSEGTGEGYTF
TRBV18	.	TRBJ2-7	.	TGTGCCAGCTCCGGTGGAACAGGCGAGCAGTACTTC	CASSGGTGEQYF
TRBV9	TRBD1	TRBJ1-2	.	TGTGCCAGCAGAGATCCCGGGACAGGGGCTGGCTACACCTTC	CASRDPGTGAGYTF
TRBV7-9	.	TRBJ1-4	.	TGTGCCAGCAGCCCCCGGGGTGCAACTAATGAAAAACTGTTTTTT	CASSPRGATNEKLFF
TRBV7-2	.	TRBJ1-5	.	TGTGCCAGCAGCTTAGAGGGGTGGGGAAGTCAGCCCCAGCATTTT	CASSLEGWGSQPQHF
TRBV6-5	.	TRBJ2-7	.	TGTGCCAGCACCTCGACAGGTGAGAGGGACGAGCAGTACTTC	CASTSTGERDEQYF